The T cell receptor (beta chain) under discussion was sequenced for a study of OX40 agonist ivuxolimab in advanced cancers. Overall study: Each patient was given ivuxolimab into a vein every 2 weeks, at 0.01 to 10 mg/kg. Study-wide results and caveats: Low normalized clonal expansion also occurred in some nonresponding patients.

The CDR3 is made up of 13 amino acids. Trimming shortened V by 1 base and J by 1 base, and 2 bases separated the two germline ends. Germline CDR1 reads SGHTA; CDR2 reads FQGTGA. TCRdb's table, derived via immunoSEQ multiplex PCR, lists solely in-frame clones and lacks some. The table shows about 26,000 clones, with roughly 82% occurring only once. With regard to this clone: The antigen remains unidentified.

This TCR was sampled from an adult with an advanced solid tumor such as melanoma, head and neck, liver or kidney cancer. The sequences come from CD4+ or CD8+ T cells sorted from blood, collected in a trial of the OX40 agonist ivuxolimab. The rearrangement links TRBV7-3 to TRBJ1-5; D remains ambiguous. The CDR3 here is CASSLNSNQPQHF. The CDR3, as DNA: TGTGCCAGCAGCTTAAACAGCAATCAGCCCCAGCATTTT.